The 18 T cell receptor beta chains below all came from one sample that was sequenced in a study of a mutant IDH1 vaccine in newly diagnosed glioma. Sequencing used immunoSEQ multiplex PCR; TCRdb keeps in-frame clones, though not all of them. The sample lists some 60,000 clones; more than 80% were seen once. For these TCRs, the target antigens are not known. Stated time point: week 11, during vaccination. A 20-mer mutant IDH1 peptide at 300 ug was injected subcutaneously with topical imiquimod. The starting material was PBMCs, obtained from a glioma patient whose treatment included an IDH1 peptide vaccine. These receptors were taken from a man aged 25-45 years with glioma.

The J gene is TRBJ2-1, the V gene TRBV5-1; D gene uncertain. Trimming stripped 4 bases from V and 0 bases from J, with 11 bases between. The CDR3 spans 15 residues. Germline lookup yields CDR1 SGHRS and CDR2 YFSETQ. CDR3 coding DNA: TGCGCCAGCAGCCCGACTGGTAGCTCCTACAATGAGCAGTTCTTC. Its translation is CASSPTGSSYNEQFF. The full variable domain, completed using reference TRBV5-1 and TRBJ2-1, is KAGVTQTPRYLIKTRGQQVTLSCSPISGHRSVSWYQQTPGQGLQFLFEYFSETQRNKGNFPGRFSGRQFSNSRSEMNVSTLELGDSALYLCASSPTGSSYNEQFFGPGTRLTVL.

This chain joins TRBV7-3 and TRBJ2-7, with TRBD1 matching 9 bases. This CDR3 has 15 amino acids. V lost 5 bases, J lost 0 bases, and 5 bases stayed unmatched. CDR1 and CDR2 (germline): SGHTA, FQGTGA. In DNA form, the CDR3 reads TGTGCCAGCAGCCTCGGGACAGGGAGCTCCTACGAGCAGTACTTC. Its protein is CASSLGTGSSYEQYF.

The CDR3 region is CASSFGQGRAFF. DNA for the CDR3: TGTGCCAGCAGCTTCGGACAGGGGAGAGCTTTCTTT. The gene calls are TRBV5-6 and TRBJ1-1, with 9 bases matching TRBD1. Germline CDR1 reads SGHDT; CDR2 reads YYEEEE. The CDR3 runs to 12 residues. Trimming at V came to 2 bases and at J to 10 bases, leaving 3 bases not matched to a gene.

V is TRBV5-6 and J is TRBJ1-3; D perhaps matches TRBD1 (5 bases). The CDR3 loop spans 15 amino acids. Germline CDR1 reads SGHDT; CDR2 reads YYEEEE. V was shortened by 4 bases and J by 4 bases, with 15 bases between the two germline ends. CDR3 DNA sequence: TGTGCCAGCAGCCAGGGACCGGTTCGAGGAAACACCATATATTTT. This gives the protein CASSQGPVRGNTIYF.

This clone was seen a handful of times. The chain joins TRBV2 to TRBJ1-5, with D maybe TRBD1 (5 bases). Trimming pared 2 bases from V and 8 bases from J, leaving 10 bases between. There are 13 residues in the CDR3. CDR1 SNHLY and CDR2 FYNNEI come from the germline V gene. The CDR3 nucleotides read TGTGCCAGCAGTGAACGGCAGGGTAAGCCCCAGCATTTT. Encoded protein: CASSERQGKPQHF.

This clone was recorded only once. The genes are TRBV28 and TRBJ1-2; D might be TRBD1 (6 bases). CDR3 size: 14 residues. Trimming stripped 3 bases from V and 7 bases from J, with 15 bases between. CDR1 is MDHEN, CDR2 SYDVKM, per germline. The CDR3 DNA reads TGTGCCAGCAGTTTGAGGTCTCGGGGGGCTGGCTACACCTTC. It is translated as CASSLRSRGAGYTF.

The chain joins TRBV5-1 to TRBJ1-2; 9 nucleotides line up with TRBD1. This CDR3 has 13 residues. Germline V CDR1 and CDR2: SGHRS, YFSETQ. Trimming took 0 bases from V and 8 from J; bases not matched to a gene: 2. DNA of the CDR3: TGCGCCAGCAGCTTGGACAGGGGGCAAGGCTACACCTTC. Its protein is CASSLDRGQGYTF.

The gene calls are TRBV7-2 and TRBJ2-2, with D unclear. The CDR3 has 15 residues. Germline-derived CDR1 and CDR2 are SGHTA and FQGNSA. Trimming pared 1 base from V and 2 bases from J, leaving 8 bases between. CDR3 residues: CASSLVFGNTGELFF. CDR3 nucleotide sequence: TGTGCCAGCAGCTTAGTCTTCGGAAACACCGGGGAGCTGTTTTTT. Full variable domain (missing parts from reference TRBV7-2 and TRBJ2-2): GAGVSQSPSNKVTEKGKDVELRCDPISGHTALYWYRQSLGQGLEFLIYFQGNSAPDKSGLPSDRFSAERTGGSVSTLTIQRTQQEDSAVYLCASSLVFGNTGELFFGEGSRLTVL.

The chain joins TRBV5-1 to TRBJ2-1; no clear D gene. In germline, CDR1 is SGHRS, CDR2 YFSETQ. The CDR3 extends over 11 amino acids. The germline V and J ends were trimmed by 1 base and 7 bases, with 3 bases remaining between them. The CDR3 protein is CASSLRNEQFF. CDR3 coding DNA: TGCGCCAGCAGCTTGAGGAATGAGCAGTTCTTC.

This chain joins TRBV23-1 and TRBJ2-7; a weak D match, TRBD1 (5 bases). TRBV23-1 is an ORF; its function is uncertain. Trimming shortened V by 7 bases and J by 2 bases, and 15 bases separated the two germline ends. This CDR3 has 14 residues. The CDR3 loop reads CASISPRVAYEQYF. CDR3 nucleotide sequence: TGCGCCAGCATCTCTCCCAGGGTAGCCTACGAGCAGTACTTC.

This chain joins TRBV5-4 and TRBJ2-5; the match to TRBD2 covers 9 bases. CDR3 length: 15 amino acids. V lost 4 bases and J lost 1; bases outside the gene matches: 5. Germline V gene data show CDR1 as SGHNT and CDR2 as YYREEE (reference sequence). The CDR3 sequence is CASSMRGGSQETQYF. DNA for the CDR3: TGTGCCAGCAGCATGCGGGGGGGGAGCCAAGAGACCCAGTACTTC.

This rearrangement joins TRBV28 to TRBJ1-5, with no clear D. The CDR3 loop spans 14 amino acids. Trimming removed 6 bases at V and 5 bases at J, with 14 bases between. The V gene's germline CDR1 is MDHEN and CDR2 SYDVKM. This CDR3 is CASRGLRRDQPQHF. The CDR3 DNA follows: TGTGCCAGCAGAGGCCTAAGAAGGGATCAGCCCCAGCATTTT.

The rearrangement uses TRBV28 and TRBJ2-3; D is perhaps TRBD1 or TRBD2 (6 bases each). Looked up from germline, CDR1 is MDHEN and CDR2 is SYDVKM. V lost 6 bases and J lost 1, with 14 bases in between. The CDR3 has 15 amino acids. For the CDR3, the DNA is TGTGCCAGCAGGGAGGGGACATACCGCACAGATACGCAGTATTTT. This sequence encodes CASREGTYRTDTQYF. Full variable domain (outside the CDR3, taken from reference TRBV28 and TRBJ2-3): DVKVTQSSRYLVKRTGEKVFLECVQDMDHENMFWYRQDPGLGLRLIYFSYDVKMKEKGDIPEGYSVSREKKERFSLILESASTNQTSMYLCASREGTYRTDTQYFGPGTRLTVL.

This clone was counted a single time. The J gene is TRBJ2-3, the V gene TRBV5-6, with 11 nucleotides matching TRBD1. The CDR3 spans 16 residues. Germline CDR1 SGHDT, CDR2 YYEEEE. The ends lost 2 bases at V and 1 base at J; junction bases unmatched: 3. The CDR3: CASSFPGQGGTDTQYF. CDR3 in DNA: TGTGCCAGCAGCTTCCCGGGACAGGGGGGCACAGATACGCAGTATTTT. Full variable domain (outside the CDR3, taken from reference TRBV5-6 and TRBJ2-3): DAGVTQSPTHLIKTRGQQVTLRCSPKSGHDTVSWYQQALGQGPQFIFQYYEEEERQRGNFPDRFSGHQFPNYSSELNVNALLLGDSALYLCASSFPGQGGTDTQYFGPGTRLTVL.

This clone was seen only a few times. The CDR3 here is CASSPANEQFF. The CDR3 region has the DNA TGTGCCAGCTCACCAGCCAATGAGCAGTTCTTC. The chain carries TRBV18 and TRBJ2-1; the D is unclear. With 2 bases removed from V and 6 bases from J, the gap between germline ends came to 2 bases. The CDR3 runs to 11 residues. Germline V gene lookup returns CDR1 KGHSH and CDR2 LQKENI.

CDR3 bases: TGTGCCAGCAGCCCGGGACTAGCGGGAGTGGGAGGGTACAATGAGCAGTTCTTC. Protein product: CASSPGLAGVGGYNEQFF. J is TRBJ2-1 and V is TRBV11-3, with 14 bases matching TRBD2. Germline-derived CDR1 and CDR2 are SGHNT and YENEEA. Trimming at V came to 5 bases and at J to 4 bases, leaving 10 bases not matched to a gene. The length of the CDR3 is 18 residues.

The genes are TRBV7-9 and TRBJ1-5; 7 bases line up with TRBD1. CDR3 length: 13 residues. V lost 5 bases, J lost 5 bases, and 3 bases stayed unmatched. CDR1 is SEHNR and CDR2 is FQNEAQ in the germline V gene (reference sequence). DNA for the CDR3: TGTGCCAGCAGCACAGGGGTAGATCAGCCCCAGCATTTT. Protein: CASSTGVDQPQHF.

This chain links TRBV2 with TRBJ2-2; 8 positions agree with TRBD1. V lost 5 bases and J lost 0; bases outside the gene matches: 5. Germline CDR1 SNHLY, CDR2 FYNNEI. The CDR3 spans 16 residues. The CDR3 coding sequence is TGTGCCAGCAGTATCGGACAGGGTTCGAACACCGGGGAGCTGTTTTTT. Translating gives CASSIGQGSNTGELFF.